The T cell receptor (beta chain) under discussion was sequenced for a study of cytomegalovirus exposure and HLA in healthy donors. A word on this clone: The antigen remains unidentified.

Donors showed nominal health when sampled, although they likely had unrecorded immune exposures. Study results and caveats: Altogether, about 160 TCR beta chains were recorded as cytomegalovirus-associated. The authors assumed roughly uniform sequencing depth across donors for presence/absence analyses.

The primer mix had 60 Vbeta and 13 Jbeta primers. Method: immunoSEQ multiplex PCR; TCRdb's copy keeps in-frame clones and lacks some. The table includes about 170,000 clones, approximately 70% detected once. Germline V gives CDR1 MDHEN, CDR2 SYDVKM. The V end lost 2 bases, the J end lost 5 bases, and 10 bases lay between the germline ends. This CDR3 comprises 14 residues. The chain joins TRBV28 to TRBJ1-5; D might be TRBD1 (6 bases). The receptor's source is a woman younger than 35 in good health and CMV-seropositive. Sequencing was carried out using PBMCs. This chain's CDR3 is CASSLSQGYQPQHF. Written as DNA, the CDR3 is TGTGCCAGCAGTTTAAGTCAGGGGTATCAGCCCCAGCATTTT.